These 24 T cell receptor beta chains were all obtained from the same sample, sequenced in a study of T-cell reconstitution after alpha-beta-depleted transplantation in children. Using unique molecular identifiers, the investigators prepared the TCRbeta library. One entry per CDR3 protein results from TCRdb running MiXCR on the PCR reads. The repertoire includes about 300,000 distinct CDR3 sequences, around 7.1% of them detected once, and around 10% sits in the top ten. Their cognate antigens are unknown. Findings and caveats of the study: One year post-transplant, T-cell counts and diversity were largely derived from T cells produced anew.

The source was peripheral blood, collected 360 days after TCRalphabeta/CD19-depleted stem cell transplant. The receptors derive from a female patient aged 2-9 years who had a stem cell transplant for Fanconi anemia, so the T cells may come from the graft donor.

This clonotype has just a few counts. The chain employs TRBV4-2 and TRBJ1-2; D gene ambiguous. The CDR3 has 13 residues. The germline gives CDR1 LGHNA, CDR2 YNFKEQ. With 0 bases removed from V and 8 bases from J, the gap between germline ends came to 10 bases. CDR3 loop: CASSQDFQRGYTF. CDR3 coding DNA: TGTGCCAGCAGCCAAGATTTTCAGAGAGGCTACACCTTC.

This clonotype was seen only a few times. The chain has TRBV28 and TRBJ1-2; D unclear. Germline values: CDR1 MDHEN, CDR2 SYDVKM. Between the trimmed V and J ends, which lost 2 bases and 5 bases, there was a span of 6 bases. The CDR3 loop spans 12 amino acids. CDR3 coding DNA: TGTGCCAGCAGTTTACGCCGTTATGGCTACACCTTC. Residues: CASSLRRYGYTF.

This chain connects TRBV6-1 to TRBJ1-2; 9 bases fit TRBD1. Germline-derived CDR1 and CDR2 are MNHNS and SASEGT. V gave up 7 bases and J gave up 4 bases; unmatched junction bases: 10. The CDR3 has 15 amino acids. The CDR3 here is CASTPSTGGVYGYTF. CDR3 in DNA: TGTGCCAGCACCCCATCTACAGGGGGCGTCTATGGCTACACCTTC.

This clonotype was picked up a small number of times. This rearrangement joins TRBV11-3 to TRBJ2-2; the D gene is possibly TRBD2 (5 bases). The V gene lost 3 bases and the J gene lost 5 bases, with 7 bases spanning the gap. Germline CDR1 reads SGHNT; CDR2 reads YENEEA. This CDR3 is 13 amino acids long. The CDR3 sequence: CASSFSGTGELFF. CDR3 nucleotide sequence: TGTGCCAGCAGCTTTTCGGGAACCGGGGAGCTGTTTTTT.

The gene calls are TRBV27 and TRBJ2-7, with 13 bases fitting TRBD2. The CDR3 totals 15 residues. The V gene end was trimmed by 5 bases and the J gene end by 4 bases; junction bases not matched to a gene: 5. CDR1 is MNHEY, CDR2 SMNVEV, per germline (reference sequence). In nucleotides, the CDR3 is TGTGCCAGCAGTCCACTAGCGGGGGGGAGGTACGAGCAGTACTTC. The encoded protein is CASSPLAGGRYEQYF.

This clonotype appeared many times. This chain links TRBV29-1 with TRBJ2-5; TRBD2 matches at 7 bases. The V and J ends lost 8 bases and 4 bases, in that order; junction bases with no gene match: 7. CDR3 length: 12 residues. Germline V gene lookup returns CDR1 SQVTM and CDR2 ANQGSEA. This CDR3 is CSSKRGAETQYF. CDR3 DNA: TGCAGCTCTAAGCGGGGAGCAGAGACCCAGTACTTC.

This clonotype has at least ten counts. The CDR3: CSARDAPYEQYF. The CDR3 region has the DNA TGCAGTGCTAGAGATGCTCCCTACGAGCAGTACTTC. V and J are TRBV20-1 and TRBJ2-7; the D is unclear. V lost 0 bases, J lost 2 bases, and 5 bases lay in between. The CDR3 runs 12 residues. Germline CDR1 and CDR2: DFQATT and SNEGSKA (reference sequence).

This clonotype was observed a handful of times. This chain uses TRBV7-8 with TRBJ2-2; D not certain. V lost 5 bases, J lost 6 bases, and 10 bases lay in between. This CDR3 region has 13 residues. Per germline, CDR1 SGHVS and CDR2 FQNEAQ. The CDR3 nucleotides read TGTGCCAGCAGCCTCATTCACTCCGGGGAGCTGTTTTTT. Protein sequence: CASSLIHSGELFF.

In its sample, this clonotype was seen many times. The chain is built from TRBV29-1 and TRBJ1-1; D uncertain. CDR1 and CDR2 from the germline V gene are SQVTM and ANQGSEA. V was shortened by 4 bases and J by 5 bases, with 8 bases between the two germline ends. This CDR3 region has 11 residues. The CDR3 is CSVGLETEAFF. The CDR3 coding sequence is TGCAGCGTTGGACTCGAAACTGAAGCTTTCTTT.

This clonotype was picked up many times. This sequence joins TRBV2 and TRBJ1-1; D unresolved. V lost 5 bases and J lost 0, with 4 bases in between. The germline V gene has CDR1 SNHLY and CDR2 FYNNEI. CDR3 length: 12 residues. CDR3 DNA: TGTGCCAGCAGTAGCGTGAACACTGAAGCTTTCTTT. It is translated as CASSSVNTEAFF.

This clonotype was observed many times. This sequence joins TRBV28 and TRBJ2-5, with 10 bases that match TRBD2. Trimming took 7 bases from V and 5 from J; bases not matched to a gene: 13. Germline CDR1 and CDR2: MDHEN and SYDVKM. The CDR3 contains 16 residues. The DNA of the CDR3 is TGTGCCAGCACCACACTAGCGGGGTGGGGTTCGGAGACCCAGTACTTC. Amino acid sequence: CASTTLAGWGSETQYF.

This clonotype was observed at least ten times. The chain carries TRBV2 and TRBJ2-7, with D perhaps matching TRBD2 (7 bases). Germline V gene sequence: CDR1 SNHLY, CDR2 FYNNEI. The CDR3 has 15 residues. The CDR3 DNA is TGTGCCAGCAGTCTGCCGGGGGGCCAATCCTCCGAGCAGTACGTC. Translated, it gives CASSLPGGQSSEQYV.

This clonotype was observed at least ten times. The chain joins TRBV20-1 to TRBJ1-2, with 9 bases fitting TRBD1. The CDR3 has 14 residues. Losses at the gene ends were 3 bases for V and 4 bases for J; bases not matched to a gene: 6. Germline values: CDR1 DFQATT, CDR2 SNEGSKA (reference sequence). This CDR3 is CSARRPGQGYGYTF. The CDR3 DNA reads as TGCAGTGCTAGGCGACCGGGACAGGGCTATGGCTACACCTTC.

This clonotype has only a few counts. The chain couples TRBV28 to TRBJ2-7, with 10 bases identical to TRBD1. The V gene's germline CDR1 is MDHEN and CDR2 SYDVKM. This CDR3 comprises 15 residues. Losses at the gene ends were 4 bases for V and 6 bases for J; bases not matched to a gene: 9. CDR3 sequence: CASSSGDRGMGEQYV. Here the CDR3 DNA reads TGTGCCAGCAGTTCGGGGGACAGGGGAATGGGCGAGCAGTACGTC.

This clonotype has a count of ten or more. The V call is TRBV6-5, the J call TRBJ2-1; D may correspond to TRBD1 or TRBD2 (5 bases each). The germline V and J ends were trimmed by 6 bases and 10 bases, with 13 bases remaining between them. The length of the CDR3 is 12 residues. In germline, CDR1 is MNHEY, CDR2 SVGAGI. CDR3 amino acids: CASSPGPLEQFF. CDR3 DNA: TGTGCCAGCAGCCCGGGACCCCTGGAGCAGTTCTTC.

The rearrangement joins TRBV7-9 to TRBJ2-6, with 7 nucleotides matching TRBD1. Trimming removed 1 base from V and 18 bases from J; junction bases left unmatched: 12. This CDR3 contains 14 residues. From germline, CDR1 is SEHNR and CDR2 FQNEAQ (reference sequence). CDR3 nucleotide sequence: TGTGCCAGCAGCTTAGGAGGGGTCGAAGACAGGGAGACTTTC. As protein: CASSLGGVEDRETF.

This clonotype appeared many times. The V and J genes are TRBV4-3 and TRBJ1-1, with 8 bases matching TRBD1. Germline trimming cut 3 bases from V and 8 bases from J; bases unmatched to any gene: 5. This CDR3 region has 13 residues. From germline, CDR1 is LGHNA and CDR2 YSLEER. CDR3 sequence (DNA): TGCGCCAGCAGCCAGCTCGCAGGGGGCGAAGCTTTCTTT. Its translation is CASSQLAGGEAFF.

This clonotype was counted a few times. This chain uses TRBV28 with TRBJ2-2, with D maybe TRBD2 (6 bases). The germline V and J ends were trimmed by 4 bases and 4 bases, with 10 bases remaining between them. From germline, CDR1 is MDHEN and CDR2 SYDVKM. The CDR3 has 14 amino acids. CDR3 in amino acids: CASSSRGSTGELFF. The CDR3, as DNA: TGTGCCAGCAGTTCCCGGGGGAGCACCGGGGAGCTGTTTTTT.

This clonotype was seen repeatedly, ten times or more. V and J are TRBV29-1 and TRBJ2-5; weak D call: TRBD1 (5 bases). This CDR3 contains 11 residues. V lost 5 bases to trimming and J lost 9 bases, with 13 bases between them. The germline V gene has CDR1 SQVTM and CDR2 ANQGSEA. In DNA form, the CDR3 reads TGCAGCGTTCCCCAGGACAAAGCCCAGTACTTC. It specifies CSVPQDKAQYF.

Ten or more counts support this clonotype. This chain joins TRBV24-1 and TRBJ2-7; D possibly corresponds to TRBD1 (9 bases). The germline V and J ends were trimmed by 2 bases and 3 bases, with 22 bases remaining between them. The CDR3 runs 18 residues. The germline gives CDR1 KGHDR, CDR2 SFDVKD. The chain's CDR3 is CATSDSGTGRLAIYEQYF. In nucleotides, the CDR3 is TGTGCCACCAGTGATTCCGGGACAGGGAGACTAGCGATCTACGAGCAGTACTTC.

This clonotype has a count of ten or more. The V gene is TRBV27, the J gene TRBJ2-1, with D possibly TRBD2 on 6 matching bases. Between the trimmed V and J ends, which lost 3 bases and 3 bases, there was a span of 9 bases. The germline V gene has CDR1 MNHEY and CDR2 SMNVEV (reference sequence). CDR3 length: 14 amino acids. DNA of the CDR3: TGTGCCAGCAGTTTTGGCGGGGACTACAATGAGCAGTTCTTC. Protein: CASSFGGDYNEQFF.

The chain's CDR3 is CASSHGPYGYTF. The CDR3 bases are TGTGCCAGCAGCCATGGACCCTATGGCTACACCTTC. This chain links TRBV11-2 with TRBJ1-2; D gene ambiguous. V lost 5 bases to trimming and J lost 4 bases, with 8 bases between them. This CDR3 contains 12 residues. The germline CDR1 and CDR2 sequences are SGHAT and FQNNGV.

The rearrangement uses TRBV2 and TRBJ1-5, with 7 bases matching TRBD1. Germline-derived CDR1 and CDR2 are SNHLY and FYNNEI. V shed 7 bases and J 4 bases; nucleotides not matched to a gene: 4. The CDR3 contains 13 residues. The CDR3 loop is CASKGQSNQPQHF. The CDR3 DNA reads as TGTGCCAGCAAGGGACAGAGTAATCAGCCCCAGCATTTT.

The chain employs TRBV3-1 and TRBJ1-4, with 9 bases fitting TRBD1. The ends lost 4 bases at V and 8 bases at J; junction bases unmatched: 5. CDR3 size: 14 residues. CDR1 is LGHDT and CDR2 is YNNKEL in the germline V gene (reference sequence). The CDR3 nucleotides read TGTGCCAGCAGCCTACAGGGGGCGAGAGAAAAACTGTTTTTT. This encodes CASSLQGAREKLFF.